This T cell receptor (beta chain) was sequenced during a study of blood T cell repertoires in COVID-19. Libraries were prepared by immunoSEQ multiplex PCR; TCRdb keeps only in-frame clonotypes and omits some of them. The table records approximately 200,000 clones, approximately 88% of them present only once. The sequencing sample was made of peripheral blood. The receptor comes from a woman aged 25 to 39 with acute or convalescent COVID-19.

CDR3 sequence reads: CASSPTGSTDTQYF. The CDR3 DNA reads TGCGCCAGCAGTCCGACAGGGAGCACAGATACGCAGTATTTT. The chain carries TRBV10-2 and TRBJ2-3; TRBD1 agrees at 7 bases. V trimming: 5 bases; J trimming: 0 bases; junction bases outside the gene matches: 2. This CDR3 has 14 amino acids. Germline lookup yields CDR1 WSHSY and CDR2 SAAADI.